This TCR beta chain was found in a study of early T cells in non-severe SARS-CoV-2 infection. The overall study: Whole-blood bulk RNA, unsorted, was sequenced, and chains were unpaired.

Each single cDNA molecule received a unique molecular identifier. MiXCR was run by TCRdb on the 5' RACE reads, yielding one entry per CDR3 protein. The sample holds tens of thousands of distinct CDR3 sequences; roughly 8.7% are singletons and the top ten take 5.9%. Germline V lookup: CDR1 SGHTA, CDR2 FQGNSA. The CDR3 is 15 amino acids. Notes on this clonotype: A junction boundary mismatches the germline segment, possibly from a read error.

The chain combines TRBV7-2 with TRBJ2-3, with TRBD2 identical over 11 bases. The sequence came from an adult who was a healthcare worker with PCR-confirmed SARS-CoV-2 infection or an uninfected control (not recorded which). The sample was whole blood. In nucleotides, the CDR3 is TGTGCCAGCAGTGTAACTAGCGGGAGCACAGATAAGCAGTATTTT. Translation gives CASSVTSGSTDKQYF.